Below are 10 T cell receptor beta chains sequenced from a single sample in a study of T cell responses to AZD1222 COVID-19 vaccine. The repertoire was sequenced with immunoSEQ multiplex PCR; TCRdb's copy has only in-frame clones and lacks some. The table shows 150,000 to 180,000 clones, with roughly 90% occurring only once. Sequences were derived from peripheral blood, sampled on day 0 of AZD1222 vaccination. These receptors originate from an adult in good health.

This clone has a single count. The J gene is TRBJ2-7, the V gene TRBV7-2; TRBD2 matches 10 bases. Germline loops: CDR1 SGHTA, CDR2 FQGNSA. The V segment lost 0 bases and the J segment 5 bases; nucleotides outside the gene matches: 10. This CDR3 has 17 amino acids. As DNA, the CDR3 is TGTGCCAGCAGCTTAGCACTACTAGCGGGGAGTCCAGACGAGCAGTACTTC. Residues: CASSLALLAGSPDEQYF.

V usage is TRBV27 and J usage is TRBJ1-1, with TRBD1 matching 7 bases. Germline V gene sequence: CDR1 MNHEY, CDR2 SMNVEV (reference sequence). Trimming at V came to 0 bases and at J to 3 bases, leaving 4 bases not matched to a gene. There are 15 residues in the CDR3. The CDR3 is CASSLSRQGYTEAFF. The CDR3 DNA is TGTGCCAGCAGTTTATCGAGACAGGGATACACTGAAGCTTTCTTT.

The chain links TRBV7-2 to TRBJ2-2; weak D call: TRBD1 (5 bases). The CDR3 runs to 13 residues. The V and J ends lost 1 base and 6 bases respectively, with 6 bases between them. The germline gives CDR1 SGHTA, CDR2 FQGNSA. The CDR3 DNA follows: TGTGCCAGCAGCTTAGGCAGGGCCGGGGAGCTGTTTTTT. Its translation is CASSLGRAGELFF.

The chain uses TRBV12-3 or TRBV12-4 and TRBJ1-1, with a weak D call TRBD1 (6 bases). The CDR3 is made up of 13 amino acids. V gave up 5 bases and J gave up 1 base, with 8 bases separating them. This chain's CDR3 is CASSEDRNTEAFF. The CDR3 nucleotides read TGTGCCAGCAGTGAGGACAGGAACACTGAAGCTTTCTTT.

Worth noting for this clone: The sample holds other DNA sequences that translate to the same CDR3. V usage is TRBV19 and J usage is TRBJ1-5; maybe TRBD1 (5 bases). V was cut by 3 bases and J by 6 bases, with 9 bases left in between. This CDR3 is 13 amino acids long. Germline-derived CDR1 and CDR2 are LNHDA and SQIVND (reference sequence). CDR3 loop: CASSIGGGQPQHF. The CDR3 nucleotides read TGTGCCAGTAGTATCGGGGGAGGTCAGCCCCAGCATTTT.

This chain links TRBV7-9 with TRBJ1-1, with TRBD1 identical over 8 bases. The CDR3 consists of 13 residues. Per germline, CDR1 SEHNR and CDR2 FQNEAQ (reference sequence). J gave up 3 bases and V 5 bases, and 2 bases lay outside the gene matches. The CDR3 DNA reads TGTGCCAGCAGCCTGGACAGGGACACTGAAGCTTTCTTT. This encodes CASSLDRDTEAFF.

This clone was detected once. V is TRBV18 and J is TRBJ2-7, with unresolved D. CDR3 size: 14 residues. Trimming removed 3 bases from V and 3 bases from J, with 12 bases in between. Germline-derived CDR1 and CDR2 are KGHSH and LQKENI. CDR3 nucleotides: TGTGCCAGCTCACCGGTCATTGAGAGCTACGAGCAGTACTTC. This codes for CASSPVIESYEQYF.

The chain uses TRBV6-5 and TRBJ1-1; D not resolved. The germline V and J ends were trimmed by 2 bases and 4 bases, with 11 bases remaining between them. Germline CDR1 reads MNHEY; CDR2 reads SVGAGI. CDR3 size: 14 residues. CDR3 residues: CASSYAVTGTEAFF. For the CDR3, the DNA is TGTGCCAGCAGTTACGCGGTCACGGGCACTGAAGCTTTCTTT.

The chain recombines TRBV11-3 with TRBJ2-2, with TRBD1 matching 8 bases. The CDR3 contains 14 residues. Per the germline V gene, CDR1 is SGHNT and CDR2 is YENEEA. J gave up 4 bases and V 2 bases, and 0 bases lay outside the gene matches. For the CDR3, the DNA is TGTGCCAGCAGCTTAACAGGGGGCACCGGGGAGCTGTTTTTT. The encoded protein is CASSLTGGTGELFF.

The V gene is TRBV5-1, the J gene TRBJ2-7; 7 bases line up with TRBD2. V gave up 4 bases and J gave up 3 bases; unmatched junction bases: 7. The CDR3 loop spans 14 amino acids. The germline V gene has CDR1 SGHRS and CDR2 YFSETQ. The CDR3 is CASSRGSGGYEQYF. CDR3 in DNA: TGCGCCAGCAGCAGGGGATCGGGGGGCTACGAGCAGTACTTC.